The 9 T cell receptor beta chains given below trace back to one sample, sequenced in a study of human T cells and chemical hapten exposure. The time point was: pre-sensitization, week 0. Treatment in this sample: therapeutic diphenylcyclopropenone sensitization with weekly scalp DPC. TCRdb reanalysed the RACE reads using MiXCR and keeps one entry per CDR3 protein. The sample gives 270,000 or so distinct CDR3 sequences, 7.7% of which show up once; roughly 1.2% is in the top ten. The sample consisted of whole blood, taken in connection with sensitization to the hapten diphenylcyclopropenone (DPC). Receptors originate from a man between 18 and 29 years old with alopecia areata. Some clones in this sample may be carry-over from other donors' samples.

This clonotype came up many times. This CDR3 reads CASSLTQDATNEKLFF. Here the CDR3 DNA reads TGTGCCAGCAGTTTAACACAGGATGCAACTAATGAAAAACTGTTTTTT. This chain connects TRBV28 to TRBJ1-4; D might be TRBD1 (5 bases). V was clipped by 2 bases and J by 0 bases, with 10 bases between them. The germline gives CDR1 MDHEN, CDR2 SYDVKM. The CDR3 has 16 residues.

The genes are TRBV13 and TRBJ1-2; 9 nucleotides align to TRBD1. The trim removed 5 bases at V and 7 bases at J, leaving 11 bases unmatched. CDR3 length: 15 residues. In germline, CDR1 is PRHDT, CDR2 FYEKMQ (reference sequence). The CDR3 DNA reads TGTGCCAGCAGCAACCTGGACAGGGGTGAGGGTGGCTACACCTTC. This gives the protein CASSNLDRGEGGYTF.

This clonotype has a count of ten or more. The chain joins TRBV29-1 to TRBJ2-3, with D tentatively TRBD1 (6 bases). CDR1 is SQVTM and CDR2 is ANQGSEA in the germline V gene. The V and J ends lost 7 bases and 2 bases respectively, with 13 bases between them. This CDR3 comprises 13 residues. This CDR3 reads CSDLQGLTDTQYF. The CDR3 nucleotides read TGCAGCGATCTACAGGGTCTCACAGATACGCAGTATTTT.

This clonotype was counted between two and nine times. The chain employs TRBV7-8 and TRBJ2-5, with D tentatively TRBD2 (6 bases). The CDR3 covers 12 residues. V was clipped by 6 bases and J by 4 bases, with 9 bases between them. Germline V gene lookup returns CDR1 SGHVS and CDR2 FQNEAQ. The DNA for the CDR3 is TGTGCCAGCAGGGACTATGCAGAGACCCAGTACTTC. Its translation is CASRDYAETQYF.

This clonotype was counted at least ten times. V gene TRBV10-2 combines with J gene TRBJ2-3, with TRBD2 matching over 7 bases. The CDR3 spans 15 residues. With V trimmed by 2 bases and J by 0 bases, 2 bases remained unmatched. CDR1 and CDR2 from the germline V gene are WSHSY and SAAADI. As DNA, the CDR3 is TGCGCCAGCAGTGAGATTAGCGGGAGCACAGATACGCAGTATTTT. This translates into CASSEISGSTDTQYF.

This clonotype was seen a few times. V usage is TRBV27 and J usage is TRBJ1-6, with 7 nucleotides matching TRBD1. Germline CDR1 MNHEY, CDR2 SMNVEV (reference sequence). The CDR3 is made up of 20 amino acids. V shed 4 bases, J shed 11 bases, and the junction held 26 bases outside the gene matches. As DNA, the CDR3 is TGTGCCAGCAGTTCAAACAGGGTAGTAAGAAAGGGGGCGATTACACCACCCCTCCACTTT. Translated: CASSSNRVVRKGAITPPLHF.

This clonotype has more than one count but fewer than ten. The chain recombines TRBV21-1 with TRBJ2-7; whether TRBD2, the table's D call, matches the DNA was not checked. TRBV21-1 is flagged as a pseudogene. The CDR3 is 17 amino acids. CDR3 amino acids: CASSKYRTSFSLYEQYF. CDR3 nucleotides: TGTGCCAGCAGCAAATACCGGACTAGCTTTTCACTCTACGAGCAGTACTTC.

This clonotype was picked up many times. This chain joins TRBV4-3 and TRBJ1-5; D gene ambiguous. CDR3 length: 16 residues. With 4 bases removed from V and 2 bases from J, the gap between germline ends came to 15 bases. CDR1 and CDR2 from the germline V gene are LGHNA and YSLEER. CDR3 in DNA: TGCGCCAGCAGCCCCGGTTCGGCAGAGGGCAATCAGCCCCAGCATTTT. Protein sequence: CASSPGSAEGNQPQHF.

At least ten counts were recorded for this clonotype. This chain connects TRBV29-1 to TRBJ1-2; D unclear. Trimming stripped 5 bases from V and 4 bases from J, with 11 bases between. The CDR3 has 12 amino acids. Germline CDR1 is SQVTM and CDR2 is ANQGSEA. The DNA for the CDR3 is TGCAGCGTTCCTGGAGGTCCCTATGGCTACACCTTC. This sequence encodes CSVPGGPYGYTF.